The next 10 T cell receptor beta chains were all read from a single sample in a study of monozygotic twins with inflammatory bowel disease. TCRdb processed the 5' RACE reads again and assigns one entry to each CDR3 protein, with no DNA. This sample's clone table lists 440,000 or so distinct CDR3 sequences. The sequencing sample was made of blood. These receptors all stem from a human donor with ulcerative colitis or Crohn's disease, or a healthy co-twin of an affected twin (not recorded which).

This CDR3 reads CASSQPGQGYEQYF. The rearrangement joins TRBV27 to TRBJ2-7; with no DNA, the TCRdb D assignment of TRBD1 cannot be verified. This CDR3 has 14 amino acids. CDR1 MNHEY and CDR2 SMNVEV come from the germline V gene (reference sequence).

V gene TRBV18 combines with J gene TRBJ2-7; TCRdb's D call, TRBD1, is unchecked because there is no DNA. Germline V CDR1 and CDR2: KGHSH, LQKENI. The CDR3 spans 16 residues. CDR3 protein: CASSPGADRFPYEQYF. Based on the CDR3 plus reference TRBV18 and TRBJ2-7, the full variable domain is NAGVMQNPRHLVRRRGQEARLRCSPMKGHSHVYWYRQLPEEGLKFMVYLQKENIIDESGMPKERFSAEFPKEGPSILRIQQVVRGDSAAYFCASSPGADRFPYEQYFGPGTRLTVT.

This sequence joins TRBV5-8 and TRBJ2-5; TCRdb gives TRBD2 as the D gene, but with no DNA this cannot be confirmed. CDR1 and CDR2 (germline): SGHTS, YDEGEE. There are 14 residues in the CDR3. The CDR3 is CASSAASGQETQYF.

This chain links TRBV11-2 with TRBJ1-4; the D call from TCRdb, TRBD1, cannot be confirmed without DNA. CDR1 is SGHAT, CDR2 FQNNGV, per germline. CDR3 length equals 15 residues. CDR3 sequence: CASSSGGFTNEKLFF.

The V gene is TRBV20-1, the J gene TRBJ1-5. CDR3 length: 14 amino acids. Germline V gene data show CDR1 as DFQATT and CDR2 as SNEGSKA (reference sequence). The CDR3 here is CSARVRPSTQPQHF.

This chain uses TRBV5-1 with TRBJ2-7. The germline V gene has CDR1 SGHRS and CDR2 YFSETQ. The CDR3 contains 14 residues. The CDR3 loop is CASRLHINPYEQYF.

This sequence joins TRBV29-1 and TRBJ1-3; TCRdb reports TRBD1, a call that lacks DNA to check it against. CDR3 size: 19 residues. Germline V gene lookup returns CDR1 SQVTM and CDR2 ANQGSEA. The CDR3 here is CSVSYRQGAMFPSGNTIYF.

This CDR3 is CSARSRDARSYEQYF. This sequence joins TRBV20-1 and TRBJ2-7; TCRdb picks TRBD1, but there is no DNA to check that call. There are 15 residues in the CDR3. The germline V gene has CDR1 DFQATT and CDR2 SNEGSKA (reference sequence).

This chain links TRBV20-1 with TRBJ1-5; checking the TCRdb D call of TRBD1 is not possible without DNA. There are 16 residues in the CDR3. Germline lookup yields CDR1 DFQATT and CDR2 SNEGSKA (reference sequence). The CDR3 reads CSARDQGRGWAQPQHF.

CDR3: CASSDTGTASKQYF. The chain couples TRBV25-1 to TRBJ2-7; without DNA, the TCRdb call of TRBD2 cannot be checked. There are 14 residues in the CDR3. CDR1 and CDR2 (germline): MGHDK, SYGVNS.